A selection of T cell receptor beta chains follows, all from one sample in a study of vaccination effects on CD4 cells after COVID-19. The method was immunoSEQ multiplex PCR; TCRdb's version includes in-frame clones alone and lacks a portion of them. In the table there are around 56,000 clones, over 65% of which are singletons. Antigens for these TCRs are unknown. The sequencing here drew on CD4+ T cells from PBMCs cultured without peptide, taken before COVID-19 vaccination. These receptors all come from a human donor who received a COVID-19 vaccine. Both conserved end residues are part of each CDR3. The order of the fields is V gene, clone size, D gene, J gene, CDR3 protein, CDR3 DNA. A D gene is named only where the DNA matches it firmly. Clone size, where shown, is once, few, many, or a class for clones that have expanded.

TRBV7-2	few	-	TRBJ1-1	CASSLGRGSNTEAFF	TGTGCCAGCAGCTTAGGAAGAGGATCGAACACTGAAGCTTTCTTT
TRBV7-3	once	TRBD2	TRBJ2-5	CASSSGLAGGQETQYF	TGTGCCAGCAGCTCTGGACTAGCGGGGGGACAAGAGACCCAGTACTTC
TRBV29-1	-	TRBD1	TRBJ2-3	CSVDLSGQGTDTQYF	TGCAGCGTTGACTTATCGGGACAGGGAACAGATACGCAGTATTTT
TRBV29-1	-	-	TRBJ2-5	CSVGAGAVQGTQYF	TGCAGCGTTGGGGCAGGGGCAGTTCAGGGGACCCAGTACTTC
TRBV9	few	TRBD1	TRBJ2-5	CASSGAGTGLGKTQYF	TGTGCCAGCAGCGGGGCCGGGACAGGGCTAGGAAAGACCCAGTACTTC
TRBV5-6	-	-	TRBJ2-3	CASSLPSTDTQYF	TGTGCCAGCAGCTTGCCTAGCACAGATACGCAGTATTTT
TRBV19	-	-	TRBJ2-1	CASSTRQSSYNEQFF	TGTGCCAGTAGTACAAGACAGAGCTCCTACAATGAGCAGTTCTTC
TRBV19	-	-	TRBJ1-5	CASKPIVTGSQDQPQHF	TGTGCCAGTAAGCCTATCGTGACAGGAAGTCAAGATCAGCCCCAGCATTTT
TRBV6-1	-	TRBD1	TRBJ1-3	CASSELRTGGNTIYF	TGTGCCAGCAGTGAACTTAGGACAGGGGGGAACACCATATATTTT
TRBV24-1	-	TRBD1	TRBJ2-5	CATAYRDRVSLGSPKETQYF	TGTGCCACCGCCTACCGGGACAGGGTATCGCTGGGGTCACCCAAAGAGACCCAGTACTTC
TRBV28	-	-	TRBJ1-2	CASSSAQGGRYGYTF	TGTGCCAGCAGTTCCGCCCAGGGTGGGAGGTATGGCTACACCTTC
TRBV14	-	TRBD1	TRBJ1-4	CASSLKTGSGEKLFF	TGTGCCAGCAGCCTCAAGACAGGGTCGGGGGAAAAACTGTTTTTT
TRBV11-2	-	-	TRBJ2-5	CASSLAVRPSERETQYF	TGTGCCAGCAGCTTAGCCGTACGCCCGTCCGAAAGGGAGACCCAGTACTTC
TRBV12-3/TRBV12-4	-	-	TRBJ2-2	CASSPDGGELFF	TGTGCCAGCAGCCCGGACGGCGGGGAGCTGTTTTTT
TRBV19	-	TRBD1	TRBJ1-2	CASNPRTGQGALGNYGYTF	TGTGCCAGTAACCCTAGGACCGGACAGGGGGCTTTGGGTAACTATGGCTACACCTTC
TRBV28	-	TRBD1	TRBJ1-5	CASIGPDRVDQPQHF	TGTGCCAGCATAGGCCCGGACAGGGTAGACCAGCCCCAGCATTTT
TRBV6-4	-	TRBD1	TRBJ1-1	CASSASTGGYTEAFF	TGTGCCAGCAGTGCCTCGACAGGGGGCTACACTGAAGCTTTCTTT
TRBV7-3	-	-	TRBJ2-6	CASSSNRNPGANVLTF	TGTGCCAGCAGCTCAAACAGGAACCCCGGGGCCAACGTCCTGACTTTC
TRBV2	-	TRBD2	TRBJ2-5	CASSVSSGGAETQYF	TGTGCCAGCAGTGTCTCAAGCGGGGGGGCAGAGACCCAGTACTTC
TRBV9	-	-	TRBJ1-1	CASSVSTANTEAFF	TGTGCCAGCAGCGTAAGTACCGCGAACACTGAAGCTTTCTTT
TRBV30	-	-	TRBJ1-5	CAWSPAGEQPQHF	TGTGCCTGGAGCCCGGCAGGGGAACAGCCCCAGCATTTT
TRBV6-6	-	-	TRBJ2-4	CASRVSDIQYF	TGTGCCAGCAGGGTGTCGGACATTCAGTACTTC
TRBV19	-	-	TRBJ1-3	CASSMYRGSGNTIYF	TGTGCCAGTAGTATGTATCGGGGGTCTGGAAACACCATATATTTT
TRBV29-1	-	-	TRBJ2-5	CSVDVGLETQYF	TGCAGCGTTGATGTGGGGTTAGAGACCCAGTACTTC
TRBV18	-	-	TRBJ2-4	CASSNYMVVQYF	TGTGCCAGCTCGAACTACATGGTCGTTCAGTACTTC
TRBV7-3	-	TRBD1	TRBJ1-1	CASSVQGYTEAFF	TGTGCCAGCAGCGTACAGGGGTACACTGAAGCTTTCTTT
TRBV24-1	-	TRBD1	TRBJ2-1	CATSDLNTGEDNEQFF	TGTGCCACCAGTGATTTAAATACAGGGGAAGACAATGAGCAGTTCTTC
TRBV6-6	-	-	TRBJ1-4	CASRGGDEKLFF	TGTGCCAGCAGAGGGGGGGACGAAAAACTGTTTTTT